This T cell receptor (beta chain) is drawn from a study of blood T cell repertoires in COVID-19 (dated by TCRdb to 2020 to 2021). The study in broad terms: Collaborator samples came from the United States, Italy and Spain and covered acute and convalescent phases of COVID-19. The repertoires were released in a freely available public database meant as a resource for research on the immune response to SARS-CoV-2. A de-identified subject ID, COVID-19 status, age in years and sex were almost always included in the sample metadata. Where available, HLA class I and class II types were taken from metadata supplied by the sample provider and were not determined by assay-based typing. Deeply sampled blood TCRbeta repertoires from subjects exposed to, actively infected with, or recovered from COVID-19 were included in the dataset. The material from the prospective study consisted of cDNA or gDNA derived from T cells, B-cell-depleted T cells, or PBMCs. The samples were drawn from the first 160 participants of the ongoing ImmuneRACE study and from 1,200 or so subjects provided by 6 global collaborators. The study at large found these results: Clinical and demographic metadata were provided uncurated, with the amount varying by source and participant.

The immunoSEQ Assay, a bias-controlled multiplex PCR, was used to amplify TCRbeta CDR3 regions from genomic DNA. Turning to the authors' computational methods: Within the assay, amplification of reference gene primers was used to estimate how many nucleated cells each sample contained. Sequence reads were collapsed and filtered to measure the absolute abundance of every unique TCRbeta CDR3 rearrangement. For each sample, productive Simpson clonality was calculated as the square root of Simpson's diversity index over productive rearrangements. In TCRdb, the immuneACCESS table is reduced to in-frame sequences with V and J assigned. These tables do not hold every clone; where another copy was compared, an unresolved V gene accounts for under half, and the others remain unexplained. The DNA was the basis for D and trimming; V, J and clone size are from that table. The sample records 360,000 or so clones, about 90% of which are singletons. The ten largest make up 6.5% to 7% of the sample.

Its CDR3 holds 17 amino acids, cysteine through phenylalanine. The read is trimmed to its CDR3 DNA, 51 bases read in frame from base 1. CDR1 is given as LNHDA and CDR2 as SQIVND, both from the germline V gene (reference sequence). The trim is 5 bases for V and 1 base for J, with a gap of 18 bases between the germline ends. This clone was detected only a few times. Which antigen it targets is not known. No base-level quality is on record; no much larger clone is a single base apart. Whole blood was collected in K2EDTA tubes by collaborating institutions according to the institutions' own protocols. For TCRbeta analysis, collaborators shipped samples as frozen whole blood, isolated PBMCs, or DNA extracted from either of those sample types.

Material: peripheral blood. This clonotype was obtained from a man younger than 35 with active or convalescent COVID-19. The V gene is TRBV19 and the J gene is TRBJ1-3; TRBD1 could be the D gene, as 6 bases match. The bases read TGTGCCAGTAGTTCACTGAACAGGGAAACTTCTGGAAACACCATATATTTT. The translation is CASSSLNRETSGNTIYF.